Sequencing of this T cell receptor beta chain was carried out in a study of T-cell memory formation after mild COVID-19. Points from the study as a whole: The appearance of some responding clones in pre-infection memory suggested that cross-reactive memory joined. CD4/CD8 balance held among clones contracting day 15 to 85, and later expanders leaned CD4+.

A remark on this clonotype: Its cognate antigen is unknown.

TCRdb analysed the 5' RACE reads with MiXCR anew, one entry per CDR3 protein. This sample has some 150,000 distinct CDR3 sequences, with about 25% found just once. V lost 3 bases and J 6 bases, leaving 20 bases between the germline ends. Germline lookup yields CDR1 SNHLY and CDR2 FYNNEI. The CDR3 is 16 residues long. The TCR comes from an adult woman who had mild COVID-19 (a few samples of this study predate the infection). Cell type and time point are not known. Sequenced input: PBMCs or a T cell subset sorted from them (not recorded which). The V and J genes are TRBV2 and TRBJ1-1, with D unresolved. DNA for the CDR3: TGTGCCAGCAGTGACTCGAGAGGCTTGCCCGGTCCTGAAGCTTTCTTT. Translation: CASSDSRGLPGPEAFF. The full variable domain, completed using reference TRBV2 and TRBJ1-1, is EPEVTQTPSHQVTQMGQEVILRCVPISNHLYFYWYRQILGQKVEFLVSFYNNEISEKSEIFDDQFSVERPDGSNFTLKIRSTKLEDSAMYFCASSDSRGLPGPEAFFGQGTRLTVV.